One and the same sample provided the 12 T cell receptor beta chains below, sequenced in a study of blood T cell repertoires in COVID-19. Clones were sequenced by immunoSEQ multiplex PCR, and TCRdb holds only the in-frame ones, with some missing. The data contain roughly 100,000 clones, roughly 71% of them singletons. The sequenced sample was peripheral blood. The receptors stem from a man older than 75 with acute or convalescent COVID-19.

This chain uses TRBV28 with TRBJ2-6; 8 nucleotides match TRBD1. Trimming cost V 9 bases and J 0 bases; bases outside gene matches: 4. The germline V gene has CDR1 MDHEN and CDR2 SYDVKM. CDR3 size: 15 residues. The CDR3 loop reads CASDTGGSGANVLTF. In DNA, the CDR3 is TGTGCCAGTGATACAGGGGGCTCTGGGGCCAACGTCCTGACTTTC.

CDR3 protein: CASGNRNRGLPANYGYTF. The CDR3 nucleotides are TGTGCCAGCGGAAATAGGAACAGGGGCCTCCCGGCTAACTATGGCTACACCTTC. The rearrangement links TRBV6-9 to TRBJ1-2, with 7 bases matching TRBD1. The CDR3 runs 18 residues. The germline CDR1 and CDR2 sequences are MNHGY and SVAAGI. The V and J ends lost 8 bases and 0 bases, in that order; junction bases with no gene match: 18.

The chain carries TRBV5-1 and TRBJ1-1; D unclear. The CDR3 length is 15 residues. Germline assignment: CDR1 SGHRS and CDR2 YFSETQ. Trimming left V 0 bases short and J 1 base short, with 10 bases between. This CDR3 is CASSLVPVENTEAFF. Written as DNA, the CDR3 is TGCGCCAGCAGCTTGGTCCCGGTAGAGAACACTGAAGCTTTCTTT.

The count of this clone is one. The chain couples TRBV19 to TRBJ2-5; perhaps TRBD1 as D (5 bases). V lost 3 bases to trimming and J lost 9 bases, with 14 bases between them. CDR3 length: 13 residues. Looked up from germline, CDR1 is LNHDA and CDR2 is SQIVND (reference sequence). The CDR3 here is CASSIGGQGAQYF. The CDR3 DNA follows: TGTGCCAGTAGTATCGGTGGGCAAGGGGCCCAGTACTTC.

V is TRBV28 and J is TRBJ1-2; D gene unclear. The CDR3 is 15 amino acids. Germline CDR1 reads MDHEN; CDR2 reads SYDVKM. Trimming shortened V by 4 bases and J by 2 bases, and 14 bases separated the two germline ends. CDR3 nucleotide sequence: TGTGCCAGCAGTTCCGCGGACGGACTGAACTATGGCTACACCTTC. Translating it yields CASSSADGLNYGYTF.

The chain is built from TRBV3-1 (or the pseudogene TRBV3-2) and TRBJ1-4; the D is unclear. Trimming removed 6 bases from V and 7 bases from J, with 6 bases in between. There are 11 residues in the CDR3. The germline CDR1 and CDR2 sequences are LGHDT and YNNKEL (reference sequence). In DNA form, the CDR3 reads TGTGCCAGCAGTCGAGGTGAAAAACTGTTTTTT. Translating gives CASSRGEKLFF.

The CDR3 sequence is CASSPGLPDTDTQYF. DNA of the CDR3: TGTGCCAGCAGCCCGGGACTCCCAGACACAGATACGCAGTATTTT. The chain uses TRBV7-8 and TRBJ2-3; TRBD2 might be the D (6 bases). The CDR3 loop spans 15 amino acids. V lost 5 bases and J 2 bases, leaving 14 bases between the germline ends. Germline V CDR1 and CDR2: SGHVS, FQNEAQ.

CDR3 sequence (DNA): TGCGCCAGCAGTATTTCCGAGACAGATACGCAGTATTTT. It translates to CASSISETDTQYF. The V and J genes are TRBV4-1 and TRBJ2-3; D remains unclear. V gave up 6 bases and J gave up 3 bases, with 10 bases separating them. The CDR3 extends over 13 amino acids. In germline, CDR1 is MGHRA, CDR2 YSYEKL.

This clone was seen a few times. The rearrangement joins TRBV18 to TRBJ1-1; the match to TRBD1 covers 7 bases. The germline CDR1 and CDR2 sequences are KGHSH and LQKENI. The CDR3 is 15 residues long. V lost 1 base to trimming and J lost 1 base; unmatched junction nucleotides: 3. The CDR3 reads CASSPQGAQNTEAFF. The CDR3 DNA is TGTGCCAGCTCACCACAGGGGGCTCAGAACACTGAAGCTTTCTTT. Together with reference TRBV18 and TRBJ1-1, the CDR3 gives the full variable domain: NAGVMQNPRHLVRRRGQEARLRCSPMKGHSHVYWYRQLPEEGLKFMVYLQKENIIDESGMPKERFSAEFPKEGPSILRIQQVVRGDSAAYFCASSPQGAQNTEAFFGQGTRLTVV.

The chain employs TRBV5-8 and TRBJ2-1; 10 nucleotides align to TRBD1. The CDR3 length is 14 residues. Germline V gene sequence: CDR1 SGHTS, CDR2 YDEGEE. V lost 3 bases and J lost 3; bases outside the gene matches: 0. The CDR3 protein is CASSWTGGYNEQFF. The CDR3 DNA reads TGTGCCAGCAGCTGGACAGGGGGCTACAATGAGCAGTTCTTC.

The gene calls are TRBV7-2 and TRBJ2-1; 7 bases are a match to TRBD2. The J segment lost 7 bases and the V segment lost 4 bases, leaving 7 bases of the junction unmatched. The CDR3 contains 14 residues. Germline CDR1 is SGHTA and CDR2 is FQGNSA. The CDR3 DNA follows: TGTGCCAGCAGCTCGGTCCGCGGGAGAAATGAGCAGTTCTTC. It yields the protein CASSSVRGRNEQFF.

This clone was counted only a few times. The rearrangement joins TRBV30 to TRBJ2-5; D might be TRBD1 (5 bases). Trimming took off 0 bases at V and 4 bases at J, with 9 bases between the two ends. The germline V gene has CDR1 GTSNPN and CDR2 SVGIG (reference sequence). The CDR3 is 13 amino acids. The CDR3 spells CAWSVYRLETQYF. CDR3 nucleotide sequence: TGTGCCTGGAGTGTATACAGGCTAGAGACCCAGTACTTC.